The source of this TCR beta chain is a study of blood T cells in healthy people across ages. The use of a sample-barcoded 5' primer and a J-beta primer mix characterized a second PCR of about 7 to 12 cycles. Tagging of each cDNA molecule was performed by a template-switch adaptor with 12 random nucleotides. From the 5' RACE reads, TCRdb called clonotypes with MiXCR, one entry per CDR3 protein. This sample has roughly 650,000 distinct CDR3 sequences, with about 30% found just once. Healthy individuals of Caucasian origin from Russia, aged roughly 6 to 95, served as donors. There are 12 residues in the CDR3. Trimming took 5 bases from V and 2 from J; bases not matched to a gene: 2. Germline CDR1 and CDR2: SQVTM and ANQGSEA.

The V and J genes are TRBV29-1 and TRBJ2-5; TRBD1 matches at 7 bases. Sequencing was carried out using blood. The source of this sequence is a woman older than 75 in good health. CDR3 in DNA: TGCAGCGTTTACAGGGGACAAGAGACCCAGTACTTC. Its translation: CSVYRGQETQYF.